The 11 T cell receptor beta chains below come from one sample, sequenced in a study of blood T cell repertoires in COVID-19. This table comes from immunoSEQ multiplex PCR, and its TCRdb copy is limited to in-frame clones, with some not included. The table records roughly 340,000 clones, more than 75% of them present only once. The sample comprised peripheral blood. Source of these receptors: a woman aged 18-29 years who had recovered from COVID-19.

This chain links TRBV24-1 with TRBJ1-1; 8 bases match TRBD1. CDR3 length: 12 amino acids. Germline V gene lookup returns CDR1 KGHDR and CDR2 SFDVKD. Trimming took 9 bases from V and 1 from J; bases not matched to a gene: 0. CDR3 DNA sequence: TGTGCCACCGACAGGGGGAACACTGAAGCTTTCTTT. Its protein product is CATDRGNTEAFF.

J is TRBJ2-5 and V is TRBV21-1; no check of the table's D call, TRBD1, against the DNA was made. TRBV21-1 is classified as a pseudogene. This CDR3 contains 15 residues. The CDR3 region has the DNA TGTGCCAGCAGCAAAGGGGGGACAGGGAGAGAGACCCAGTACTTC. Its translation is CASSKGGTGRETQYF.

CDR3 amino acids: CASSLGALTGSTDTQYF. CDR3 sequence (DNA): TGCGCCAGCAGCTTGGGGGCCCTGACAGGTAGCACAGATACGCAGTATTTT. The rearrangement links TRBV5-1 to TRBJ2-3, with D possibly matching TRBD1 (6 bases). The germline V and J ends were trimmed by 0 bases and 0 bases, with 14 bases remaining between them. From germline, CDR1 is SGHRS and CDR2 YFSETQ. This CDR3 region has 17 residues. The whole variable domain, remainder taken from reference TRBV5-1 and TRBJ2-3, is KAGVTQTPRYLIKTRGQQVTLSCSPISGHRSVSWYQQTPGQGLQFLFEYFSETQRNKGNFPGRFSGRQFSNSRSEMNVSTLELGDSALYLCASSLGALTGSTDTQYFGPGTRLTVL.

DNA for the CDR3: TGTGCCAGCAGTCGACTAGCGGGAGGGCCCTACAATGAGCAGTTCTTC. It specifies CASSRLAGGPYNEQFF. The rearrangement links TRBV6-2 or TRBV6-3 to TRBJ2-1; 14 bases match TRBD2. Germline trimming cut 5 bases from V and 2 bases from J; bases unmatched to any gene: 2. The CDR3 spans 16 residues. CDR1 is MNHEY and CDR2 is SVGEGT in the germline V gene.

The chain is built from TRBV18 and TRBJ2-1; maybe TRBD2 (6 bases). The germline CDR1 and CDR2 sequences are KGHSH and LQKENI. Trimming stripped 1 base from V and 6 bases from J, with 25 bases between. The CDR3 sequence is 19 residues long. The CDR3 DNA reads TGTGCCAGCTCACCACTGGGGGGTCCGTGGAGGGGTCCCCTCAATGAGCAGTTCTTC. It codes for CASSPLGGPWRGPLNEQFF. Together with reference TRBV18 and TRBJ2-1, the CDR3 gives the full variable domain: NAGVMQNPRHLVRRRGQEARLRCSPMKGHSHVYWYRQLPEEGLKFMVYLQKENIIDESGMPKERFSAEFPKEGPSILRIQQVVRGDSAAYFCASSPLGGPWRGPLNEQFFGPGTRLTVL.

The J gene is TRBJ2-7, the V gene TRBV3-1 (or the pseudogene TRBV3-2), with TRBD1 matching over 9 bases. The V gene's germline CDR1 is LGHDT and CDR2 YNNKEL (reference sequence). The length of the CDR3 is 14 residues. J was trimmed by 2 bases and V by 1 base; bases with no gene match: 0. CDR3 region: CASSQGTGAYEQYV. Written as DNA, the CDR3 is TGTGCCAGCAGCCAAGGGACAGGGGCCTACGAGCAGTACGTC.

The rearrangement links TRBV12-1 to TRBJ2-7; no check of the table's D call, TRBD1, against the DNA was made. TRBV12-1 is a documented pseudogene. This CDR3 is 15 amino acids long. Here the CDR3 reads CASGEPRTVHYEQYV. CDR3 bases: TGTGCCAGCGGTGAACCTCGGACAGTCCACTACGAGCAGTACGTC.

The chain is built from TRBV29-1 and TRBJ2-1; maybe TRBD2 (7 bases). Per germline, CDR1 SQVTM and CDR2 ANQGSEA. This CDR3 comprises 19 residues. V lost 7 bases and J 0 bases, leaving 28 bases between the germline ends. CDR3 sequence (DNA): TGCAGCGGCGCGTCAGCTAGGGGCGGGGGCCTTCGCTCCTACAATGAGCAGTTCTTC. Residues: CSGASARGGGLRSYNEQFF.

This chain uses TRBV9 with TRBJ2-3, with 7 bases matching TRBD2. CDR3 length equals 19 residues. The germline CDR1 and CDR2 sequences are SGDLS and YYNGEE. J was trimmed by 2 bases and V by 0 bases; bases with no gene match: 15. In DNA form, the CDR3 reads TGTGCCAGCAGCGTAGCGGGGACTTCGGGTAGCGGGCTCACAGATACGCAGTATTTT. This gives the protein CASSVAGTSGSGLTDTQYF. The full variable domain, rest sourced from reference TRBV9 and TRBJ2-3, is DSGVTQTPKHLITATGQRVTLRCSPRSGDLSVYWYQQSLDQGLQFLIQYYNGEERAKGNILERFSAQQFPDLHSELNLSSLELGDSALYFCASSVAGTSGSGLTDTQYFGPGTRLTVL.

V usage is TRBV6-5 and J usage is TRBJ1-1; the match to TRBD1 covers 12 bases. Germline V CDR1 and CDR2: MNHEY, SVGAGI. V lost 2 bases and J lost 4; bases outside the gene matches: 2. This CDR3 region has 15 residues. The CDR3 DNA follows: TGTGCCAGCAGTTACGGGACAGGGGGCATCACTGAAGCTTTCTTT. This encodes CASSYGTGGITEAFF.

The CDR3 nucleotides read TGTGCCAGCAGCTCCGAGACTAGACTTGACTACGAGCAGTACGTC. It translates to CASSSETRLDYEQYV. The chain links TRBV7-9 to TRBJ2-7; TRBD2 is a possible D gene (6 bases). CDR3 length: 15 residues. Trimming took 4 bases from V and 3 from J, leaving 16 bases between them. Germline-derived CDR1 and CDR2 are SEHNR and FQNEAQ (reference sequence).